This T cell receptor beta chain was profiled in a study of shared clonotypes between healthy human individuals. Here immunoSEQ multiplex PCR was the method, and the copy in TCRdb shows in-frame clones only, minus some. This table has a few million clones, 85% to 95% appearing once. The CDR3 contains 17 residues. The V gene's germline CDR1 is SGHTA and CDR2 FQGNSA. V trimming: 4 bases; J trimming: 0 bases; junction bases outside the gene matches: 11. Sample: naive CD4+ T cells from PBMCs. Subset indicated: CD45RA+ positively selected. The chain has TRBV7-2 and TRBJ2-7; TRBD2 matches at 8 bases. This sequence was found in a man aged 18-30 years in good health. Some clones in this sample may be carry-over from other donors' samples. This chain's CDR3 is CASSSWLAGGPSYEQYF. The CDR3 DNA sequence: TGTGCCAGCAGCTCTTGGCTAGCGGGCGGACCCTCCTACGAGCAGTACTTC.